The 7 T cell receptor beta chains below come from one sample, sequenced in a study of blood T cell repertoires in COVID-19 (TCRdb year 2020). Library construction relied on the immunoSEQ multiplex PCR assay. The table was pulled from immuneACCESS by TCRdb, which kept in-frame rearrangements only. Such tables lose some clones; where checked, under half of the loss comes from unresolved V genes, and the rest has no known cause. This sample holds roughly 290,000 clones; around 88% were observed only once. The ten largest make up around 2.1% of the sample. The sample consisted of peripheral blood. These receptors came from a woman in her thirties who had recovered from COVID-19.

The rearrangement uses TRBV4-1 and TRBJ1-1; a weak D match, TRBD1 (6 bases). Germline CDR1 is MGHRA and CDR2 is YSYEKL. CDR3 length equals 16 residues. Trimming shortened V by 4 bases and J by 1 base, and 16 bases separated the two germline ends. CDR3 in amino acids: CASSPGAGRRNTEAFF. In DNA form, the CDR3 reads TGCGCCAGCAGCCCAGGGGCAGGGCGGAGGAACACTGAAGCTTTCTTT.

The chain links TRBV24-1 to TRBJ2-5, with D perhaps matching TRBD2 (6 bases). Germline V lookup: CDR1 KGHDR, CDR2 SFDVKD. Trimming took off 2 bases at V and 2 bases at J, with 11 bases between the two ends. The CDR3 runs 15 residues. The CDR3 DNA follows: TGTGCCACCAGTGATTCCCAGGGACTTCAAGAGACCCAGTACTTC. Translation: CATSDSQGLQETQYF.

V usage is TRBV10-3 and J usage is TRBJ1-4; maybe TRBD1 (6 bases). The V end lost 0 bases, the J end lost 0 bases, and 8 bases lay between the germline ends. CDR3 size: 16 residues. From germline, CDR1 is ENHRY and CDR2 SYGVKD. CDR3 DNA: TGTGCCATCAGTGAGTCACAGGGTGCAACTAATGAAAAACTGTTTTTT. Residues: CAISESQGATNEKLFF.

This clone occurred once. The chain joins TRBV15 to TRBJ2-5; 7 bases fit TRBD1. The ends lost 2 bases at V and 1 base at J; junction bases unmatched: 4. Germline V lookup: CDR1 LNHNV, CDR2 YYDKDF (reference sequence). The CDR3 contains 15 residues. CDR3 loop: CATSRPGTAQETQYF. The CDR3 region has the DNA TGTGCCACCAGCAGACCTGGGACAGCCCAAGAGACCCAGTACTTC.

The chain links TRBV4-1 to TRBJ1-5; weak D call: TRBD1 (5 bases). This CDR3 spans 13 amino acids. From germline, CDR1 is MGHRA and CDR2 YSYEKL. Trimming left V 2 bases short and J 9 bases short, with 11 bases between. CDR3 nucleotides: TGCGCCAGCAGCCAACACGGGGGTCCGCCCCAGCATTTT. Translating gives CASSQHGGPPQHF.

The chain has TRBV4-2 and TRBJ1-1; no clear D gene. Between the trimmed V and J ends, which lost 1 base and 1 base, there was a span of 4 bases. CDR3 length: 13 amino acids. CDR1 and CDR2 from the germline V gene are LGHNA and YNFKEQ. CDR3 sequence (DNA): TGTGCCAGCAGCCAAGTAGAGAACACTGAAGCTTTCTTT. It is translated as CASSQVENTEAFF.

The chain uses TRBV4-2 and TRBJ2-5; 12 bases fit TRBD2. The germline gives CDR1 LGHNA, CDR2 YNFKEQ. The CDR3 sequence is 20 residues long. With 1 base clipped from V and 1 base from J, the junction kept 13 bases outside the gene matches. The CDR3 sequence is CASSQGTSGANPEGQETQYF. The CDR3, as DNA: TGTGCCAGCAGCCAAGGGACTAGCGGGGCAAACCCGGAGGGCCAAGAGACCCAGTACTTC.